This T cell receptor beta chain was observed in a study of cytomegalovirus exposure and HLA in healthy donors. Primers: 60 Vbeta forward and 13 Jbeta reverse. The table came from immunoSEQ multiplex PCR; TCRdb's copy has only in-frame clones and leaves some out. The sample lists roughly 100,000 clones, roughly 80% seen once, with less than 5% in the top ten. The study's findings and limits: While the bulk of TCR sequences proved rare, some public TCRs turned up in many donors.

This clone has more than one count but fewer than ten. Its antigen is undetermined. The CDR3 runs 14 residues. The germline V and J ends were trimmed by 1 base and 5 bases, with 9 bases remaining between them. Germline CDR1 is MRHNA and CDR2 is SNTAGT. V usage is TRBV6-4 and J usage is TRBJ2-1; the D is unclear. The sequenced sample was PBMCs. The sequence was collected from a man between 45 and 60 years old in good health and CMV-seropositive. The CDR3 DNA follows: TGTGCCAGCAGTGACTTTTTCGGTAACAATGAGCAGTTCTTC. Its protein is CASSDFFGNNEQFF.